The entry below gives a single T cell receptor (beta chain) sequence along with its context. Its cognate antigen has yet to be identified. Base qualities are not provided; no much larger clone lies one nucleotide away. The entry originates in a study of T cells in Graves' hyperthyroidism and ophthalmopathy (dated by TCRdb to the late 2010s). With regard to the full study: Peripheral blood samples were taken at the time of initial diagnosis, prior to any treatment. Prospective prediction of ophthalmopathy was tested in an independent validation cohort of 18 to 20 hyperthyroidism patients and some 17 patients who later progressed to ophthalmopathy. In addition, the study compared T-cell repertoires in thyroid tissue and in blood from roughly six Graves' hyperthyroidism patients. Following sampling, methimazole starting at 30 mg daily was given to hyperthyroidism patients, and high-dose intravenous methylprednisolone was given to ophthalmopathy patients. The 100 or so discovery patients were divided at random into training and test sets in a 7:3 ratio. The paper reports TCR Vbeta CDR3 sequencing of roughly 140 peripheral blood samples: approximately 43 ophthalmopathy, fewer than 80 hyperthyroidism and around 17 progressor patients. A discovery cohort of about 100 patients, 43 with Graves' ophthalmopathy and more than 55 with stable Graves' hyperthyroidism, was used to find distinguishing TCR V-J signatures. Study-wide conclusions, independent of this receptor: In validation, the model predicted progression to ophthalmopathy with 65% to 71% sensitivity and less than 75% specificity, a median of about six months before onset. Sample size was not statistically predetermined, and investigators were not blinded to group allocation. Ophthalmopathy was separated from stable hyperthyroidism by a 13 V-J signature model, with 85% to 90% sensitivity and roughly 84% specificity obtained in cross-validation and 80%/75% obtained in testing. Most expanded thyroid clonotypes (frequency above 0.001) were also detected in blood, suggesting blood repertoires may reflect thyroid immune responses.

V drops 1 base and J drops 8 bases, leaving 14 bases in between. The CDR3 holds 14 amino acids from the cysteine to the phenylalanine. Kept here is only the CDR3 DNA, which spans 42 bases and is read in frame from base 1. Looking up the germline V gene yields CDR1 MGHRA and CDR2 YSYEKL. Amplification of TCR beta CDR3 regions was carried out from RNA transcripts. For the first round of RT-PCR on the TCR CDR3, the HTBI primer set was used together with the Qiagen OneStep RT-PCR kit. Libraries were constructed in a second round of multiplex PCR, after which size selection and purification were performed. Paired-end sequencing of the libraries was performed with 100 bp reads on an Illumina HiSeq2000. Per the authors' processing: SOAPnuke was used to process the raw data, removing reads that contained adapters or uncalled bases, had a mean Phred below 15, or lacked an exact match to the constant primer or identifier. COPE v1.2.5 was used to merge high-quality paired reads, and clonotypes were defined as unique nucleotide sequences. MiTCR v1.1 was used to align the clonotypes against IMGT TRBV, TRBD and TRBJ reference segments. The analysis included only V-J combinations with a frequency above 0.0001, which together covered over 98% of the repertoires. The TCS score was defined as the ratio of F50 (clonal expansion) to E x V (chaos), calculated using BLOSUM62-based TCRdist between CDR3 peptides within each V-J. Welch's t-statistics and random forest reduced around 520 V-J features to 10 to 15, which were used in a naive Bayes classifier (R e1071). TCRdb reran the public reads through fastp at Q25 and MiXCR, keeping productive beta chains. A single entry per CDR3 protein holds the most common genes and DNA from its merged rows. These V and J calls derive from TCRdb rather than the authors' analysis. The table for this sample lists hundreds of thousands of distinct CDR3 sequences; 20% of them were counted only once. Over 45% of the sample is held by the ten biggest clonotypes.

Ophthalmopathy patients had moderately to severely active disease, with a Clinical Activity Score of 3 or more, a NOSPECS grade of 4 or more, and a disease duration of less than 3 months. The study excluded patients with uncontrolled infections, other autoimmune diseases, pregnancy or lactation. Diagnoses relied on clinical symptoms, serum thyroxine and TRAb, thyroid ultrasound and orbital computed tomography. Ficoll-Paque density gradient centrifugation was used to isolate PBMCs from approximately 10 ml of fresh peripheral blood. Total RNA was extracted using Trizol reagent, and RNA quality was assessed on an Agilent 2100 Bioanalyzer.

This sequence uses TRBV4-1 and TRBJ1-2, and perhaps TRBD1 as D gene, on 5 matching bases. The sample consisted of blood. This receptor was taken from a middle-aged man with Graves' ophthalmopathy. CDR3 protein: CASSQGESQGGYTF. The nucleotide sequence reads as follows: TGCGCCAGCAGCCAAGGGGAAAGTCAGGGCGGCTACACCTTC.